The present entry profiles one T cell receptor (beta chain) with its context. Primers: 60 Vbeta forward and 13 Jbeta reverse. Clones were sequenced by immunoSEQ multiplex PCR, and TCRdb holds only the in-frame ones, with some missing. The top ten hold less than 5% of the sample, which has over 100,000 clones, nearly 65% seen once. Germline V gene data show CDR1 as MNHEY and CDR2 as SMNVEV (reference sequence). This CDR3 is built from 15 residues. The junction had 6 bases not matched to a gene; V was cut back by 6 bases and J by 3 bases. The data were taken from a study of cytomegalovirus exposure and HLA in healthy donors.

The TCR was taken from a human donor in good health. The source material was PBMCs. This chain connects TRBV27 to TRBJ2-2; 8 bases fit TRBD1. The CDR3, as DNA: TGTGCCAGCAGGACAGGGGCGCAAGACACCGGGGAGCTGTTTTTT. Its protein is CASRTGAQDTGELFF.